Following are 25 T cell receptor beta chains from one sample sequenced in a study of cytomegalovirus exposure and HLA in healthy donors. PCR primers comprised 60 Vbeta and 13 Jbeta primers. Measured with immunoSEQ multiplex PCR; TCRdb has only the in-frame clones, and not every one. Of around 130,000 clones in the sample, about three quarters are singletons; the top ten hold around 1.8%. The sequencing sample was made of PBMCs. Receptors were obtained from a woman in her 40s in good health and CMV-seronegative.

The chain carries TRBV5-1 and TRBJ2-1, with a weak D call TRBD2 (5 bases). The length of the CDR3 is 15 residues. Germline V gene lookup returns CDR1 SGHRS and CDR2 YFSETQ. The ends were cut back, 0 bases at V and 9 bases at J, with 16 bases in the middle. CDR3 DNA: TGCGCCAGCAGCTTGGATGTACTAGGAAAAAGTGAGCAGTTCTTC. Protein product: CASSLDVLGKSEQFF.

The chain recombines TRBV5-1 with TRBJ2-7; TRBD2 matches at 12 bases. Germline V gives CDR1 SGHRS, CDR2 YFSETQ. The CDR3 loop spans 19 amino acids. Trimming took 0 bases from V and 2 from J; bases not matched to a gene: 12. Written as DNA, the CDR3 is TGCGCCAGCAGCTTGGCGGGGGGACTAGCGGGCCCGGGGACCTACGAGCAGTACTTC. Translated, it gives CASSLAGGLAGPGTYEQYF. The full variable domain, completed using reference TRBV5-1 and TRBJ2-7, is KAGVTQTPRYLIKTRGQQVTLSCSPISGHRSVSWYQQTPGQGLQFLFEYFSETQRNKGNFPGRFSGRQFSNSRSEMNVSTLELGDSALYLCASSLAGGLAGPGTYEQYFGPGTRLTVT.

The rearrangement links TRBV4-2 to TRBJ2-3; no firm D call. Germline V CDR1 and CDR2: LGHNA, YNFKEQ. The CDR3 length is 15 residues. Trimming shortened V by 1 base and J by 0 bases, and 8 bases separated the two germline ends. CDR3 in DNA: TGTGCCAGCAGCCAAGTATCTAGAAGCACAGATACGCAGTATTTT. Translation: CASSQVSRSTDTQYF.

This sequence joins TRBV28 and TRBJ1-1; the D gene is possibly TRBD1 (6 bases). Deletions cut 7 bases from V and 2 bases from J, with 17 bases between. CDR1 is MDHEN, CDR2 SYDVKM, per germline. The CDR3 is 15 residues long. Written as DNA, the CDR3 is TGTGCCAGCACCCTCTGGGGGGGACATAACACTGAAGCTTTCTTT. Amino acids: CASTLWGGHNTEAFF.

CDR3 in DNA: TGTGCCAGTAGTATAGATTCTTGGGCAGGGAATATCGGCAACACTGAAGCTTTCTTT. It is translated as CASSIDSWAGNIGNTEAFF. The rearrangement joins TRBV19 to TRBJ1-1; weak D call: TRBD1 (5 bases). V lost 0 bases and J lost 2, with 22 bases in between. This CDR3 contains 19 residues. The germline V gene encodes CDR1 LNHDA and CDR2 SQIVND (reference sequence).

The chain couples TRBV14 to TRBJ1-2, with TRBD1 identical over 7 bases. This CDR3 comprises 13 residues. Germline trimming cut 4 bases from V and 5 bases from J; bases unmatched to any gene: 4. Germline CDR1 reads SGHDN; CDR2 reads FVKESK. CDR3 protein: CASSPNRGYGYTF. Written as DNA, the CDR3 is TGTGCCAGCAGCCCAAACAGGGGATATGGCTACACCTTC.

This chain uses TRBV5-1 with TRBJ2-7, with TRBD2 matching over 9 bases. V shed 0 bases and J 0 bases; nucleotides not matched to a gene: 10. This CDR3 is built from 18 residues. The V gene's germline CDR1 is SGHRS and CDR2 YFSETQ. CDR3 nucleotide sequence: TGCGCCAGCAGCTTGGGAATAGCGGGGGCTCTGATCTCCTACGAGCAGTACTTC. Protein: CASSLGIAGALISYEQYF.

CDR3 nucleotides: TGTGCCAGCAGCGTGGGAGGGCAGGGTGTGTACGAGCAGTACTTC. This gives the protein CASSVGGQGVYEQYF. This sequence joins TRBV9 and TRBJ2-5; the match to TRBD2 covers 7 bases. TRBJ2-7 explains the end of the DNA better; the J call may be wrong. The germline gives CDR1 SGDLS, CDR2 YYNGEE. This CDR3 is built from 15 residues.

V is TRBV6-5 and J is TRBJ2-5, with TRBD1 as a possible D gene (5 bases). The CDR3 sequence is 14 residues long. V dropped 6 bases and J dropped 3 bases, with 14 bases sitting between them. Germline V gene sequence: CDR1 MNHEY, CDR2 SVGAGI. CDR3 sequence: CASSFRAGEETQYF. The CDR3 nucleotides read TGTGCCAGCAGCTTCAGGGCTGGGGAAGAGACCCAGTACTTC.

The V and J genes are TRBV12-5 and TRBJ1-4, with D perhaps matching TRBD1 (6 bases). CDR3 length: 21 amino acids. Trimming cost V 0 bases and J 5 bases, with 28 bases left between them. Germline CDR1 is LGHNT and CDR2 is FRNRAP. The CDR3 DNA reads TGTGCTAGTGGTTTGGTTCTGGTGGTACAGGGTGCGCCGGAGCTAAATGAAAAACTGTTTTTT. This sequence encodes CASGLVLVVQGAPELNEKLFF. Filled out from reference TRBV12-5 and TRBJ1-4, the complete variable domain reads DARVTQTPRHKVTEMGQEVTMRCQPILGHNTVFWYRQTMMQGLELLAYFRNRAPLDDSGMPKDRFSAEMPDATLATLKIQPSEPRDSAVYFCASGLVLVVQGAPELNEKLFFGSGTQLSVL.

The rearrangement uses TRBV2 and TRBJ2-5, with D perhaps TRBD2 (6 bases). The CDR3 spans 14 residues. Germline CDR1 reads SNHLY; CDR2 reads FYNNEI. The ends were cut back, 6 bases at V and 4 bases at J, with 15 bases in the middle. The CDR3 sequence: CASSLGTPVETQYF. The CDR3 bases are TGTGCCAGCAGCCTCGGGACTCCTGTAGAGACCCAGTACTTC.

The CDR3 protein is CASSERREGAEQYF. CDR3 DNA sequence: TGCGCCAGCAGTGAGAGGCGGGAGGGCGCCGAGCAGTACTTC. This rearrangement joins TRBV10-2 to TRBJ2-7; TRBD2 matches 9 bases. Trimming at V came to 2 bases and at J to 6 bases, leaving 5 bases not matched to a gene. Germline V gene sequence: CDR1 WSHSY, CDR2 SAAADI. This CDR3 comprises 14 residues.

This clone was recorded only once. The CDR3 nucleotides read TGTGCCAGTAGCAGGGGGGCGGCCGGGGAGACCCAGTACTTC. This codes for CASSRGAAGETQYF. This chain links TRBV19 with TRBJ2-5; possibly TRBD1 for D (7 bases). The V end was cut by 6 bases, the J end by 5 bases, with 16 bases between. In germline, CDR1 is LNHDA, CDR2 SQIVND (reference sequence). The CDR3 has 14 amino acids.

This chain connects TRBV11-2 to TRBJ2-7; the D gene is possibly TRBD2 (6 bases). V was pared by 5 bases and J by 6 bases, with 11 bases between. CDR3 size: 12 residues. Germline CDR1 is SGHAT and CDR2 is FQNNGV. In DNA, the CDR3 is TGTGCCAGCAGCACCGGGGGAGGCGAGCAGTACTTC. This encodes CASSTGGGEQYF.

The gene calls are TRBV29-1 and TRBJ2-1; TRBD2 agrees at 11 bases. The ends lost 2 bases at V and 5 bases at J; junction bases unmatched: 8. The CDR3 sequence is 16 residues long. CDR1 is SQVTM and CDR2 is ANQGSEA in the germline V gene. CDR3 amino acids: CSVENWVAGGNNEQFF. CDR3 DNA: TGCAGCGTTGAAAACTGGGTAGCGGGGGGGAACAATGAGCAGTTCTTC.

The chain joins TRBV7-3 to TRBJ2-6, with 7 bases fitting TRBD1. CDR3 length: 18 amino acids. The germline CDR1 and CDR2 sequences are SGHTA and FQGTGA. Trimming took 0 bases from V and 3 from J; bases not matched to a gene: 8. CDR3 protein: CASSLTHRGRYGANVLTF. The CDR3 bases are TGTGCCAGCAGCTTAACTCACAGGGGAAGGTATGGGGCCAACGTCCTGACTTTC.

The V call is TRBV27, the J call TRBJ2-5, with a possible D match to TRBD2 (6 bases). CDR1 and CDR2 (germline): MNHEY, SMNVEV (reference sequence). This CDR3 has 15 residues. Trimming removed 2 bases from V and 7 bases from J, with 17 bases in between. CDR3 protein: CASSLAGLSIGTQYF. The CDR3 DNA is TGTGCCAGCAGTTTAGCGGGACTCTCGATAGGGACCCAGTACTTC.

This clone came up once. This sequence joins TRBV7-9 and TRBJ2-5, with 10 nucleotides matching TRBD2. The V gene's germline CDR1 is SEHNR and CDR2 FQNEAQ (reference sequence). The junction had 7 bases not matched to a gene; V was cut back by 1 base and J by 2 bases. There are 17 residues in the CDR3. The CDR3 nucleotides are TGTGCCAGCAGCTTAGTGGATACTAGCGGGGTTCAAGAGACCCAGTACTTC. Protein product: CASSLVDTSGVQETQYF.

The J gene is TRBJ2-7, the V gene TRBV10-1, with 10 bases identical to TRBD2. Germline CDR1 is WNHNN and CDR2 is SYGVQD (reference sequence). V gave up 0 bases and J gave up 1 base; unmatched junction bases: 0. The CDR3 sequence is 15 residues long. CDR3 sequence reads: CASSESTSGSYEQYF. CDR3 coding DNA: TGCGCCAGCAGTGAGTCGACTAGCGGGTCCTACGAGCAGTACTTC.

This clone was seen more than once but under ten times. V and J are TRBV7-8 and TRBJ2-7, with 10 bases lining up with TRBD1. The CDR3 totals 15 residues. Germline assignment: CDR1 SGHVS and CDR2 FQNEAQ. V shed 5 bases, J shed 2 bases, and the junction held 6 bases outside the gene matches. As DNA, the CDR3 is TGTGCCAGCAGCCAGGACAGGGGGTATACCTACGAGCAGTACTTC. Translation gives CASSQDRGYTYEQYF.

This chain joins TRBV19 and TRBJ1-5; tentatively, D is TRBD1 (5 bases). Trimming stripped 3 bases from V and 5 bases from J, with 17 bases between. The germline V gene encodes CDR1 LNHDA and CDR2 SQIVND (reference sequence). This CDR3 region has 16 residues. The CDR3 coding sequence is TGTGCCAGTAGTATGGGGCGGCAGGGCGGGGATCAGCCCCAGCATTTT. As protein: CASSMGRQGGDQPQHF.

The J gene is TRBJ1-3, the V gene TRBV11-2; a possible D gene is TRBD1 (6 bases). V dropped 6 bases and J dropped 11 bases, with 14 bases sitting between them. The CDR3 runs 12 residues. Germline CDR1 and CDR2: SGHAT and FQNNGV. The chain's CDR3 is CASSPITGSIYF. CDR3 bases: TGTGCCAGCAGTCCAATTACAGGGTCCATATATTTT.

The chain carries TRBV7-9 and TRBJ2-4; TRBD1 matches at 7 bases. The CDR3 runs to 17 residues. V dropped 2 bases and J dropped 2; count of bases not matched to a gene: 9. Per the germline V gene, CDR1 is SEHNR and CDR2 is FQNEAQ (reference sequence). CDR3 loop: CASSLIQGLGTKNIQYF. CDR3 coding DNA: TGTGCCAGCAGCTTAATACAGGGGCTGGGTACCAAAAACATTCAGTACTTC.

The chain uses TRBV7-9 and TRBJ1-6, with 8 positions matching TRBD1. CDR3 size: 15 residues. After removal of 3 bases from V and 8 bases from J, the junction contained 6 bases not matched to a gene. CDR1 SEHNR and CDR2 FQNEAQ come from the germline V gene (reference sequence). Here the CDR3 reads CASSLGTGGDSPLHF. The CDR3 DNA follows: TGTGCCAGCAGCTTGGGGACAGGAGGTGATTCACCCCTCCACTTT.

The table lists this clone with a few counts. This chain links TRBV28 with TRBJ2-7; TRBD2 might be the D (5 bases). V dropped 3 bases and J dropped 6 bases, with 15 bases sitting between them. This CDR3 contains 14 residues. CDR1 and CDR2 (germline): MDHEN, SYDVKM. CDR3 in amino acids: CASSFEGSLREQYF. As DNA, the CDR3 is TGTGCCAGCAGTTTTGAAGGGAGTCTACGCGAGCAGTACTTC.